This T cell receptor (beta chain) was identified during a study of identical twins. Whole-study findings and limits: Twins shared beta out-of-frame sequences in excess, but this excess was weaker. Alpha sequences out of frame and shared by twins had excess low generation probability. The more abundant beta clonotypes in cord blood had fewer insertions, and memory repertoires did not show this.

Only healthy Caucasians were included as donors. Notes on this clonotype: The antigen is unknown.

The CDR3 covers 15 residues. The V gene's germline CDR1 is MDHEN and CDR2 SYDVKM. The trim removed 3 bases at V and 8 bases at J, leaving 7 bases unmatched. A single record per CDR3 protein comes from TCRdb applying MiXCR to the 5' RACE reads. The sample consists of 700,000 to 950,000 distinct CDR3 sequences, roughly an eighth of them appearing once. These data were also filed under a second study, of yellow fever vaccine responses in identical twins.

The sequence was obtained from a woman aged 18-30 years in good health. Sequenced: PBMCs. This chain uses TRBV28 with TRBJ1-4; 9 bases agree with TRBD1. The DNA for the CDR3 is TGTGCCAGCAGTTTGGGGGGGACAGGGCAAGAAAAACTGTTTTTT. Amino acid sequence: CASSLGGTGQEKLFF.